This TCR beta chain was sequenced in a study of prognosis after radiotherapy for stage I lung cancer. The CDR3 extends over 15 amino acids. V was pared by 4 bases and J by 7 bases, with 19 bases between. It was by two-round multiplex PCR that TCR beta CDR3 was amplified from genomic DNA. Every TRBV and TRBJ gene had its own specific primer in first-round PCR. Via MiXCR, TCRdb re-called the multiplex PCR reads, giving one row per CDR3 protein. The table lists approximately 31,000 distinct CDR3 sequences, over 45% of them singletons. The sample here was PBMCs, taken before or after stereotactic body radiation therapy (not recorded which). The chain is built from TRBV12-3 or TRBV12-4 and TRBJ1-2; no definite D call. This receptor was identified in a donor aged 50 or older with non-small cell lung cancer. This CDR3 is CASSSADILISGYTF. The CDR3 DNA reads as TGTGCCAGCAGTTCTGCCGACATACTGATAAGTGGCTACACCTTC.